The entry that follows covers one T cell receptor beta chain sequence. These data belong to a study of blood T cell repertoires in COVID-19. About the study: The United States, Italy and Spain supplied acute and convalescent COVID-19 samples.

In the source study's methods: Amplification of reference gene primers was used by the study to estimate nucleated cell counts. Method: immunoSEQ multiplex PCR; TCRdb's copy keeps in-frame clones and lacks some. V and J calls and clone size follow that table, whereas D and trimming were derived from the DNA. The table includes 150,000 to 200,000 clones, about nine tenths detected once. The CDR3 spans 15 residues. The junction had 7 bases not matched to a gene; V was cut back by 2 bases and J by 4 bases. Germline CDR1 is WNHNN and CDR2 is SYGVQD (reference sequence). Sample: peripheral blood. The chain uses TRBV10-1 and TRBJ1-2, with TRBD1 identical over 7 bases. The TCR comes from a woman aged 45-60 years with acute or convalescent COVID-19. In nucleotides, the CDR3 is TGCGCCAGCAGTGAGAGAGAGGACAGGATCTATGGCTACACCTTC. Protein product: CASSEREDRIYGYTF.